The following is a TCR beta chain sequence with its context. The sample originates from a study of cytomegalovirus exposure and HLA in healthy donors. Germline CDR1 MDHEN, CDR2 SYDVKM. The CDR3 runs 13 residues. V was clipped by 5 bases and J by 3 bases; unmatched bases: 3. The PCR had 60 Vbeta and 13 Jbeta primers. Sequenced by immunoSEQ multiplex PCR; TCRdb stores in-frame clones only, minus some. This sample has about 150,000 clones, with roughly 84% found just once. This sequence was found in a boy aged 2 to 9 in good health and CMV-seronegative. The V call is TRBV28, the J call TRBJ1-2, with 7 bases fitting TRBD1. Input material: PBMCs. CDR3 residues: CASSPGTDYGYTF. The CDR3 DNA reads as TGTGCCAGCAGTCCCGGGACAGACTATGGCTACACCTTC.